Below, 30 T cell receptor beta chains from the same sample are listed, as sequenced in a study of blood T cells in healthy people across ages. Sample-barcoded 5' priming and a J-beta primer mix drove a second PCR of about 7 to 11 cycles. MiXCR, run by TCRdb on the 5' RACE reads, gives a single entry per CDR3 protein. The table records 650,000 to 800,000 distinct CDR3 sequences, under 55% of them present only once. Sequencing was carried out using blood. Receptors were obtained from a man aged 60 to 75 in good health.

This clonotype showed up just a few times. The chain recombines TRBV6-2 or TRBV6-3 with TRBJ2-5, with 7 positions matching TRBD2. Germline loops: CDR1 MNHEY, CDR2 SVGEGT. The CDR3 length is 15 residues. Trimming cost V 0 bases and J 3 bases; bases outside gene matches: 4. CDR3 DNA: TGTGCCAGCAGTTACTCGACGAGCGGGGAAGAGACCCAGTACTTC. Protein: CASSYSTSGEETQYF.

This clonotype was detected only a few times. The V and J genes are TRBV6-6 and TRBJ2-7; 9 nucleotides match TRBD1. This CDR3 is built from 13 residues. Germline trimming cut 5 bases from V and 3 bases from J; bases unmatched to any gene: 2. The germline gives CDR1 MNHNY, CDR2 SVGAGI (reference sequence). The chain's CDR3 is CASSNRGLYEQYF. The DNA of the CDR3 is TGTGCCAGCAGTAACAGGGGGCTCTACGAGCAGTACTTC.

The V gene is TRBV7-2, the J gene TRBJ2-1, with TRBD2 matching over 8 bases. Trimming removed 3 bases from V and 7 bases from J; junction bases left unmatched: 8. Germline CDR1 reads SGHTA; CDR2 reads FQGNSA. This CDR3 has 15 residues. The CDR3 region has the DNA TGTGCCAGCAGCTTTTCCGGGGGGGGCCATAATGAGCAGTTCTTC. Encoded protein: CASSFSGGGHNEQFF.

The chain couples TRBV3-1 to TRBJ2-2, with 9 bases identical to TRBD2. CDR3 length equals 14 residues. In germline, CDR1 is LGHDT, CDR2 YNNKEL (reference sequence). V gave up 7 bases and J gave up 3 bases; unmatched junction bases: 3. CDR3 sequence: CASKRGAYTGELFF. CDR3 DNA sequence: TGTGCCAGCAAGCGGGGGGCCTACACCGGGGAGCTGTTTTTT.

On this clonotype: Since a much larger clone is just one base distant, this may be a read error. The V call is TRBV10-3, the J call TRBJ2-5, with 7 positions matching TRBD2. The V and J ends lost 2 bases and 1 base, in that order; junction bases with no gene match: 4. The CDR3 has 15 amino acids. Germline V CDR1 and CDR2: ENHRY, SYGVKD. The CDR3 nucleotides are TGTGCCATCAGTGAGGCGCGGGGGACCCAAGAGACCCAGTACTTC. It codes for CAISEARGTQETQYF.

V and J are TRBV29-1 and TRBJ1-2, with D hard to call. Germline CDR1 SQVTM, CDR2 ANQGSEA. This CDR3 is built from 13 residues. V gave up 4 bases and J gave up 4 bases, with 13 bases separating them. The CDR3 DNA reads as TGCAGCGTTGCCGCCCGGCCGGGCTATGGCTACACCTTC. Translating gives CSVAARPGYGYTF.

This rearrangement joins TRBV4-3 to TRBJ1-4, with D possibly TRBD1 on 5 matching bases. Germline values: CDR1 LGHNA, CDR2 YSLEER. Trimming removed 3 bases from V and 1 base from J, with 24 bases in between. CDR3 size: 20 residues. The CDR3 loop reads CASSHERGKRVWETNEKLFF. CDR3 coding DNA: TGCGCCAGCAGCCACGAGCGGGGCAAAAGAGTGTGGGAAACTAATGAAAAACTGTTTTTT.

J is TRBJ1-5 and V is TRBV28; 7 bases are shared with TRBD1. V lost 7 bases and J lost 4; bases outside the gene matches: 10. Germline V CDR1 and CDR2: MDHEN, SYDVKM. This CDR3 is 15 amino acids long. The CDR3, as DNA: TGTGCCAGCACCCTCGGGCAGGGGGTTAATCAGCCCCAGCATTTT. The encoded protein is CASTLGQGVNQPQHF.

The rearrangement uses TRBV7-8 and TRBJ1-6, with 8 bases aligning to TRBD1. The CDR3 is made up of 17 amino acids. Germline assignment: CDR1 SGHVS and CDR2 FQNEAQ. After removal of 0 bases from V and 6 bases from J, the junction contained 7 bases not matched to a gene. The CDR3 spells CASSLARWTGSNSPLHF. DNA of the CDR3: TGTGCCAGCAGCTTAGCGAGGTGGACAGGGTCTAATTCACCCCTCCACTTT.

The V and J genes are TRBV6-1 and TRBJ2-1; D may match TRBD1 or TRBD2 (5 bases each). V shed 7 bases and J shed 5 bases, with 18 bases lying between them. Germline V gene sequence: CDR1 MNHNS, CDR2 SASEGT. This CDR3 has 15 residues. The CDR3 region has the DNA TGTGCCAGCACGCCCAGCAGGGACCTGCACAATGAGCAGTTCTTC. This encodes CASTPSRDLHNEQFF.

Here the CDR3 DNA reads TGCAGTGCTAGAGAGCCCCCGAGGCGGGAGGCTATATTCTCTGGGGCCAACGTCCTGACTTTC. Its protein is CSAREPPRREAIFSGANVLTF. This rearrangement joins TRBV20-1 to TRBJ2-6, with TRBD2 matching 8 bases. Germline V gene sequence: CDR1 DFQATT, CDR2 SNEGSKA (reference sequence). This CDR3 has 21 amino acids. V shed 0 bases and J 0 bases; nucleotides not matched to a gene: 16.

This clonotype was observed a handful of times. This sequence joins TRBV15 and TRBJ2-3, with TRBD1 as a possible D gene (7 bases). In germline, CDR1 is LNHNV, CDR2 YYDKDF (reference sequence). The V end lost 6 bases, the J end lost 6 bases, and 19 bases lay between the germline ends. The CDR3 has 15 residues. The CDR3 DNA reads TGTGCCACCAGTGGCCCCCTCCAGGGGGGTGATACGCAGTATTTT. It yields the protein CATSGPLQGGDTQYF. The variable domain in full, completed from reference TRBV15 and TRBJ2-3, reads DAMVIQNPRYQVTQFGKPVTLSCSQTLNHNVMYWYQQKSSQAPKLLFHYYDKDFNNEADTPDNFQSRRPNTSFCFLDIRSPGLGDTAMYLCATSGPLQGGDTQYFGPGTRLTVL.

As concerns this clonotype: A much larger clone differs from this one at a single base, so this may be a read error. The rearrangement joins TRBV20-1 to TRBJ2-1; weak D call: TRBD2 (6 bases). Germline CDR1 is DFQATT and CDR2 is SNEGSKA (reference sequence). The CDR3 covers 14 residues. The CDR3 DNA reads TGCAGTACTAGGGCTAGCCGAAGGAGGGATGAGCAGTTCTTC. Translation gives CSTRASRRRDEQFF.

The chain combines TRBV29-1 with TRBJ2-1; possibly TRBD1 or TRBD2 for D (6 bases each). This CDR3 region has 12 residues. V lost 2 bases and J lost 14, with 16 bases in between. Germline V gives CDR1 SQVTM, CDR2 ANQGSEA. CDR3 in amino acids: CSVEPGAGEEFF. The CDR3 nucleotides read TGCAGCGTTGAACCCGGTGCAGGGGAGGAGTTCTTC.

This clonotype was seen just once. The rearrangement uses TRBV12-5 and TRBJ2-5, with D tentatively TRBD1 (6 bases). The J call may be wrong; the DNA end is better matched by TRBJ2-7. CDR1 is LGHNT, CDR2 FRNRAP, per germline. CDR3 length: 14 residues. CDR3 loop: CASGLVAGEYEQYF. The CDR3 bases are TGTGCTAGTGGTTTGGTCGCAGGGGAGTACGAGCAGTACTTC.

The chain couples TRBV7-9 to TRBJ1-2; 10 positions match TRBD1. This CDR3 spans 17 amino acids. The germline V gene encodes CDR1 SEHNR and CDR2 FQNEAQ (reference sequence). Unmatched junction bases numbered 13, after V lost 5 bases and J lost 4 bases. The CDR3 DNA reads TGTGCCAGCAGCACGGGACAGGGGTCCAGAAGGTTCTATGGCTACACCTTC. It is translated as CASSTGQGSRRFYGYTF.

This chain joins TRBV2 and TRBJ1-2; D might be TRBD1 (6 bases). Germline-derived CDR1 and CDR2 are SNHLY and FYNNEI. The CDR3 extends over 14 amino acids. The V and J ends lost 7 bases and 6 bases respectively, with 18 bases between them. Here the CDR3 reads CASTQGGQGDGYTF. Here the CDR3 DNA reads TGTGCCAGCACTCAAGGGGGGCAGGGAGATGGCTACACCTTC.

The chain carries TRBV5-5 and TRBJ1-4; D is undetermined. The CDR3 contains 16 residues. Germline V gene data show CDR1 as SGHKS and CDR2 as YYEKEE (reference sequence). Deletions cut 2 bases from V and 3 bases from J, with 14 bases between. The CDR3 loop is CASSFGDTRPNEKLFF. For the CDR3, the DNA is TGTGCCAGCAGCTTCGGAGACACCCGTCCTAATGAAAAACTGTTTTTT.

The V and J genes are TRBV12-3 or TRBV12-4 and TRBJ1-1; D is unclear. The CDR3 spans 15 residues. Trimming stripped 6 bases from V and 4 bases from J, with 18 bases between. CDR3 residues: CASRHGPEGGTEAFF. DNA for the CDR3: TGTGCCAGCAGGCATGGACCCGAAGGCGGCACTGAAGCTTTCTTT.

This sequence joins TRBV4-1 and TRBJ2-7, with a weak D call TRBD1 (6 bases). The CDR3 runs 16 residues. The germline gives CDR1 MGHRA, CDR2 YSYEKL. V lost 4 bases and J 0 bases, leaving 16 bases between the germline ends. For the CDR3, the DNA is TGCGCCAGCAGCCCGTCAAACCGACAGGACTCCTACGAGCAGTACTTC. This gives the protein CASSPSNRQDSYEQYF.

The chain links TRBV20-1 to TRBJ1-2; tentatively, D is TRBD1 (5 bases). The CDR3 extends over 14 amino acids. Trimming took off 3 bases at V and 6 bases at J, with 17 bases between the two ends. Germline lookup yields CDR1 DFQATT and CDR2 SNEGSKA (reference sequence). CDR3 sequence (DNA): TGCAGTGCTAGTGAGGGCCCAGGGTTCGATGGCTACACCTTC. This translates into CSASEGPGFDGYTF.

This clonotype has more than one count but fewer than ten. The CDR3 protein is CSAKGGPRGNQPQHF. The DNA for the CDR3 is TGCAGTGCTAAGGGGGGGCCGCGTGGCAATCAGCCCCAGCATTTT. The rearrangement joins TRBV20-1 to TRBJ1-5; D is perhaps TRBD1 (6 bases). Trimming took off 4 bases at V and 2 bases at J, with 15 bases between the two ends. The CDR3 extends over 15 amino acids. Germline lookup yields CDR1 DFQATT and CDR2 SNEGSKA (reference sequence).

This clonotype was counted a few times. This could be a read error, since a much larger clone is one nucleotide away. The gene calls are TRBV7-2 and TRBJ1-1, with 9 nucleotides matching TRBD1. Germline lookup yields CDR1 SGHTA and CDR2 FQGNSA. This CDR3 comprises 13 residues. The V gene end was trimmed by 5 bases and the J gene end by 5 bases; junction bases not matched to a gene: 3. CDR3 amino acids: CASSGTGRTEAFF. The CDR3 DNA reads TGTGCCAGCAGCGGGACAGGGCGGACTGAAGCTTTCTTT.

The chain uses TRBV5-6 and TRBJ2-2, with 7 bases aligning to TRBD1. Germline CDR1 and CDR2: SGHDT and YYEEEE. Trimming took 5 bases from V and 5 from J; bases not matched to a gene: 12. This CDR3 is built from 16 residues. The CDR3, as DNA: TGTGCCAGCAGTTTGCCCCCGACAGGGCGGACCGGGGAGCTGTTTTTT. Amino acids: CASSLPPTGRTGELFF.

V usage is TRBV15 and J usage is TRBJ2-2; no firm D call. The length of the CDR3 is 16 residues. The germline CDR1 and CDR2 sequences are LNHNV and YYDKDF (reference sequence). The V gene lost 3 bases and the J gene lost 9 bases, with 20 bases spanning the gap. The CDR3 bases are TGTGCCACCAGCAGTTTGACCGGCTCCTGGGCCCGGGAGCTGTTTTTT. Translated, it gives CATSSLTGSWARELFF.

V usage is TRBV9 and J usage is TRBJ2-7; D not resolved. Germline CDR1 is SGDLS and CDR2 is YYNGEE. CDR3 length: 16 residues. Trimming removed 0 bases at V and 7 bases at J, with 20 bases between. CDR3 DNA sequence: TGTGCCAGCAGCGTAGCTCCCGCGCCTTCCTACAATGAGCAGTACTTC. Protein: CASSVAPAPSYNEQYF.

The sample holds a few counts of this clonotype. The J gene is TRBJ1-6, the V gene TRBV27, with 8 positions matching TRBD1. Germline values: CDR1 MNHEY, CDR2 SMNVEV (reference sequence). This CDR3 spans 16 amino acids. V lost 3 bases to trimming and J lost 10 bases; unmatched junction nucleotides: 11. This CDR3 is CASSFAHQGAKSPLHF. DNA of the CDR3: TGTGCCAGCAGTTTCGCCCATCAGGGGGCGAAGTCACCCCTCCACTTT.

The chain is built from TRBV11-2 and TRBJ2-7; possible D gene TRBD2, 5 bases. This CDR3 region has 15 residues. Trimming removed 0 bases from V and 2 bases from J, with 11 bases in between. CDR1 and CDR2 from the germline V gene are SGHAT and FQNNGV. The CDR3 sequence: CASSLEARATYEQYF. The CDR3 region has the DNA TGTGCCAGCAGCTTAGAAGCGCGGGCAACCTACGAGCAGTACTTC.

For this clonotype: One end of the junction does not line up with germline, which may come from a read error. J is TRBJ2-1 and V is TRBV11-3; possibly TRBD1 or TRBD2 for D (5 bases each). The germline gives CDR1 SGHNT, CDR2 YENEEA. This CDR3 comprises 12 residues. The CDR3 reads CSSSSRENEQFF. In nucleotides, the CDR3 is TGTTCCAGCAGCTCCAGGGAGAATGAGCAGTTCTTC.

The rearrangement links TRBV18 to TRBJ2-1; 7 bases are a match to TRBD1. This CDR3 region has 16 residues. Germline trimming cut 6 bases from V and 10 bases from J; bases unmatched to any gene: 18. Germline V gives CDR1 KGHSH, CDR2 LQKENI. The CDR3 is CASSPGAQGVTYEQFF. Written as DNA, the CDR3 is TGTGCCAGCTCGCCAGGGGCTCAGGGGGTTACCTACGAGCAGTTCTTC.